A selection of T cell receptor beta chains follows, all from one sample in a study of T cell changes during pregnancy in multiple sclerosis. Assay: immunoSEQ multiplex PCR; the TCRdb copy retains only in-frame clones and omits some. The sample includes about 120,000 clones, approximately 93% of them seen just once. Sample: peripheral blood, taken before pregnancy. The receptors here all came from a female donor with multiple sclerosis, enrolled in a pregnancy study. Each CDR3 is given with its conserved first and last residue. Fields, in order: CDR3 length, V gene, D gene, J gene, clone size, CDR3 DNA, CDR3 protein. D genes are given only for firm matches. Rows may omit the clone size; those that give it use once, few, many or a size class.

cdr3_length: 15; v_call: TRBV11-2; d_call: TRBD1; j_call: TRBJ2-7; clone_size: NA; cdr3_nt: TGTGCCAGCAGCCCGAGACAGGGTGGCGTCGGCGAGCAGTACTTC; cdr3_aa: CASSPRQGGVGEQYF
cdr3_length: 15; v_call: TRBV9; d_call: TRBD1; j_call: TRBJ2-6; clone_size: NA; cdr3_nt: TGTGCCAGCAGCCCACCAAGGACAGGATCAGAGGTCCTGACTTTC; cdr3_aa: CASSPPRTGSEVLTF
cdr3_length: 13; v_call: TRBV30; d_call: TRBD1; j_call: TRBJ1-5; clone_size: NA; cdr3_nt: TGTGCCTGGACAGGGGGCGGAGGTCAGCCCCAGCATTTT; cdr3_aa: CAWTGGGGQPQHF
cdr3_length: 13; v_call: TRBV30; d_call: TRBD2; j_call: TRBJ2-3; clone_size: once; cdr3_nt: TGTGCCTGGAGTAGCGGGGTGGCAGATACGCAGTATTTT; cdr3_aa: CAWSSGVADTQYF
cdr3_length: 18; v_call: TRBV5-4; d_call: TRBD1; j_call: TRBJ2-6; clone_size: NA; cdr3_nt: TGTGCCAGCAGCCCTCCCGGACAGGGGTTCTCTGGGGCCAACGTCCTGACTTTC; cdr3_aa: CASSPPGQGFSGANVLTF
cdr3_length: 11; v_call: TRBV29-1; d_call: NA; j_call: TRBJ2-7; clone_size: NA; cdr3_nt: TGCAGCGTCGTAAGGACAAGAGAGCAGTACTTC; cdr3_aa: CSVVRTREQYF
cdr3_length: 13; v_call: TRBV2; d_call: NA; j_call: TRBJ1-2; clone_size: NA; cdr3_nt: TGTGCCAGCAGTGACCAGACTAACTATGGCTACACCTTC; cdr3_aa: CASSDQTNYGYTF
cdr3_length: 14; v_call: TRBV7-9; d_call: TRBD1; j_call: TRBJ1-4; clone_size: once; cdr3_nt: TGTGCCAGCAGCTTGGACAGGGGGCGAGGGGAACTGTTTTTT; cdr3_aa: CASSLDRGRGELFF
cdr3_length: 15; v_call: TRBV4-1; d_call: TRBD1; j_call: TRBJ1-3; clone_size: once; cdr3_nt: TGCGCCAGCAGCCTTGGACAGGGGATGGGAAACACCATATATTTT; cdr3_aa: CASSLGQGMGNTIYF
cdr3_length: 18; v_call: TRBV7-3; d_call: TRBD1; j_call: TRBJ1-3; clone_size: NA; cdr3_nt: TGTGCCAGCAGCTTCGACAGGGGGCTACCCGAAAAAGGAAACACCATATATTTT; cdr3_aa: CASSFDRGLPEKGNTIYF
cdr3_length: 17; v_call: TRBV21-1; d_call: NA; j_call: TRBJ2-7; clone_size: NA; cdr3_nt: TGTGCCAGCAGCCCAGAGGGACTAGCGGGAGGACCCTACGAGCAGTACTTC; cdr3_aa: CASSPEGLAGGPYEQYF
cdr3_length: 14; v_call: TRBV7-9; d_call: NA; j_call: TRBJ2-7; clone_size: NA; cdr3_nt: TGTGCCAGCAGCTTATCGGAGGTCCCCTACGGGCAGTACTTC; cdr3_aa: CASSLSEVPYGQYF
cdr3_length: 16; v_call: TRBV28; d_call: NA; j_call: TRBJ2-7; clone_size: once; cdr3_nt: TGTGCCAGCAGTCCGATCCGTAACAGGGCCCCCTACGAGCAGTACTTC; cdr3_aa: CASSPIRNRAPYEQYF
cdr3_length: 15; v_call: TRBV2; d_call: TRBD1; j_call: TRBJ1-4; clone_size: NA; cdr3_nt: TGTGCCAGCAGTCCCACAGGGGCGACTAATGAAAAACTGTTTTTT; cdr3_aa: CASSPTGATNEKLFF
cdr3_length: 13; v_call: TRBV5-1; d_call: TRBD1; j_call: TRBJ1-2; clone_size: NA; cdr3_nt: TGCGCCAGCAGCTTACAGGGGAACTATGGCTACACCTTC; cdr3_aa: CASSLQGNYGYTF
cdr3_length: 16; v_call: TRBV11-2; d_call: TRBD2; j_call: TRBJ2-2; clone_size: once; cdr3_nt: TGTGCCAGCAGCTTAAGTTTCACTAGCGGCACCGGGGAGCTGTTTTTT; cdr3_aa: CASSLSFTSGTGELFF
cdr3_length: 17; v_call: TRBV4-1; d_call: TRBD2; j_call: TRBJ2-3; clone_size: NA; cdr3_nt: TGCGCCAGCAGCCAAGAGTCTAGCGGGGCCCTCACAGATACGCAGTATTTT; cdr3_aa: CASSQESSGALTDTQYF
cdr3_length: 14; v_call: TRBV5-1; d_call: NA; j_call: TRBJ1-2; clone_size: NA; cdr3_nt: TGCGCCAGCAGCCCGGTCACAGGGAACTATGGCTACACCTTC; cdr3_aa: CASSPVTGNYGYTF
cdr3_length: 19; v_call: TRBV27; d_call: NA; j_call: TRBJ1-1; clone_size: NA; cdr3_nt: TGTGCCAGCAGGGCCCGAAAAACAGCAGCCTCCAGAATGAACACTGAAGCTTTCTTT; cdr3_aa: CASRARKTAASRMNTEAFF
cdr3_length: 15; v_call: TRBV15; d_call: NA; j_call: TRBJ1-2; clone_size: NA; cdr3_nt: TGTGCCACCAGCAGAGATCAGTACAGCTTCTATGGCTACACCTTC; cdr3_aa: CATSRDQYSFYGYTF
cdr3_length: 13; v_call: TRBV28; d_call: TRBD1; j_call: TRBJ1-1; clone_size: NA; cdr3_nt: TGTGCCAGCACAGGGGGCGAGGACACTGAAGCTTTCTTT; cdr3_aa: CASTGGEDTEAFF
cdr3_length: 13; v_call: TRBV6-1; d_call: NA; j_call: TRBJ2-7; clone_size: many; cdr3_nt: TGTGCCAGCAGTGAAGGGGGAGGAGACGAGCAGTACTTC; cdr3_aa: CASSEGGGDEQYF
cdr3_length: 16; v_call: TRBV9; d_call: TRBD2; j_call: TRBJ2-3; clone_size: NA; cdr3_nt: TGTGCCAGCAGCGTAGGGCTAGCGGAGTACACAGATACGCAGTATTTT; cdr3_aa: CASSVGLAEYTDTQYF
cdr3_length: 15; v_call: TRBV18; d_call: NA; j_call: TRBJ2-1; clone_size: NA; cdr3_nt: TGTGCCAGCTCCTCCGGGGATAGCTCCTACAATGAGCAGTTCTTC; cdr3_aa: CASSSGDSSYNEQFF
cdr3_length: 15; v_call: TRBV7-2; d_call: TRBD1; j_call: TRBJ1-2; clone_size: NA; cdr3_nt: TGTGCCAGCAGCCCAACCGGGACAGCTCTCTATGGCTACACCTTC; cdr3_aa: CASSPTGTALYGYTF
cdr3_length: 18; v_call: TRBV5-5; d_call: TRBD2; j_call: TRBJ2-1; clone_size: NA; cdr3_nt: TGTGCCAGCAGCTTGGGAAAGATAGCGGGAGGCCCCTACAATGAGCAGTTCTTC; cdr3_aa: CASSLGKIAGGPYNEQFF
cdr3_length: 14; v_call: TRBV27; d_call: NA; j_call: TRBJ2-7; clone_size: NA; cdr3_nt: TGTGCCAGCACTCGACGCAGGGGGGTCGACGAGCAGTACTTC; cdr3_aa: CASTRRRGVDEQYF
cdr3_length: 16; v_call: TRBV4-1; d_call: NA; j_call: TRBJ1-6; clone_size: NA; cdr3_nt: TGCGCCAGCAGCCAAGAAGCTGCGGGCTATAATTCACCCCTCCACTTT; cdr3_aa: CASSQEAAGYNSPLHF
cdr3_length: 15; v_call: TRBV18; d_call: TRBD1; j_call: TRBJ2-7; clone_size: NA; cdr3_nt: TGTGCCAGCTCACCTTTCCGGGACAGGGAAGACGAGCAGTACTTC; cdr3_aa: CASSPFRDREDEQYF
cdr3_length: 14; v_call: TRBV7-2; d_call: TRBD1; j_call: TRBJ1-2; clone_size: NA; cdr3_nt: TGTGCCAGCAGCAGACAGGGGGGTAACTATGGCTACACCTTC; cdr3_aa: CASSRQGGNYGYTF
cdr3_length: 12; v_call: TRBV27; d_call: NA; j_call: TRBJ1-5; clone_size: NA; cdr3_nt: TGTGCCAGCAGTACAGTCCGGCAGCCCCAGCATTTT; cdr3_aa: CASSTVRQPQHF